Following are 21 T cell receptor beta chains from one sample sequenced in a study of T cells in Graves' hyperthyroidism and ophthalmopathy. Amplified TCR beta CDR3 regions came from RNA transcripts. First-round RT-PCR targeting the TCR CDR3 was performed with the HTBI primer set. TCRdb recomputed calls from the multiplex PCR reads with MiXCR, one row per CDR3 protein. The data show approximately 360,000 distinct CDR3 sequences, with 25% seen just once and 73% held by the top ten. Sequences were obtained from blood. Receptor source: a man aged 50-60 years with Graves' hyperthyroidism.

The chain carries TRBV11-2 and TRBJ2-5; TRBD1 aligns across 10 bases. CDR1 SGHAT and CDR2 FQNNGV come from the germline V gene. The CDR3 consists of 16 residues. The V segment lost 5 bases and the J segment 3 bases; nucleotides outside the gene matches: 9. This CDR3 is CASSDTGTGDKETQYF. Written as DNA, the CDR3 is TGTGCCAGCAGCGATACCGGGACAGGGGACAAAGAGACCCAGTACTTC.

This clonotype has ten or more counts. This chain joins TRBV6-1 and TRBJ2-5; perhaps TRBD2 as D (5 bases). Germline lookup yields CDR1 MNHNS and CDR2 SASEGT. The CDR3 is 13 residues long. V was shortened by 3 bases and J by 5 bases, with 10 bases between the two germline ends. The CDR3 here is CASSDGETETQYF. The CDR3 DNA reads TGTGCCAGCAGTGACGGGGAGACGGAGACCCAGTACTTC.

The genes are TRBV10-3 and TRBJ2-7; 10 bases fit TRBD2. The CDR3 has 14 residues. J lost 0 bases, V lost 8 bases, and 4 bases had no gene match. CDR1 is ENHRY, CDR2 SYGVKD, per germline. The CDR3 nucleotides read TGTGCCATCGTAGCGGGAGGCAACTCCTACGAGCAGTACTTC. Protein sequence: CAIVAGGNSYEQYF.

This clonotype was counted a single time. The chain couples TRBV29-1 to TRBJ2-3; possibly TRBD1 or TRBD2 for D (6 bases each). Germline CDR1 reads SQVTM; CDR2 reads ANQGSEA. The CDR3 runs 11 residues. Trimming stripped 4 bases from V and 6 bases from J, with 8 bases between. The CDR3 nucleotides are TGCAGCGTTGGAGGGGGGGATACGCAGTATTTT. Residues: CSVGGGDTQYF.

This clonotype was detected many times. This chain connects TRBV5-1 to TRBJ2-7, with D possibly TRBD2 on 6 matching bases. This CDR3 is built from 14 residues. Trimming removed 3 bases at V and 4 bases at J, with 14 bases between. CDR1 and CDR2 (germline): SGHRS, YFSETQ. The CDR3 here is CASSSGGSVYEQYF. The CDR3 nucleotides are TGCGCCAGCAGCTCTGGGGGGTCGGTTTACGAGCAGTACTTC.

The rearrangement uses TRBV12-3 or TRBV12-4 and TRBJ2-7; D is possibly TRBD2 (5 bases). This CDR3 is built from 14 residues. V was trimmed by 2 bases and J by 4 bases, leaving 12 bases between them. CDR3 amino acids: CASSLSGVWYEQYF. The CDR3 coding sequence is TGTGCCAGCAGTTTATCCGGGGTATGGTACGAGCAGTACTTC.

This clonotype came up a few times. The J gene is TRBJ1-3, the V gene TRBV11-3; D is undetermined. The V end was cut by 5 bases, the J end by 2 bases, with 7 bases between. The germline CDR1 and CDR2 sequences are SGHNT and YENEEA. This CDR3 comprises 13 residues. The CDR3: CASSAQAGNTIYF. The CDR3 DNA reads as TGTGCCAGCAGCGCGCAAGCTGGAAACACCATATATTTT. Using reference TRBV11-3 and TRBJ1-3 for the parts outside the CDR3, the full variable domain is EAGVVQSPRYKIIEKKQPVAFWCNPISGHNTLYWYLQNLGQGPELLIRYENEEAVDDSQLPKDRFSAERLKGVDSTLKIQPAELGDSAVYLCASSAQAGNTIYFGEGSWLTVV.

In its sample, this clonotype was seen a few times. This chain links TRBV20-1 with TRBJ2-7, with 8 bases identical to TRBD1. In germline, CDR1 is DFQATT, CDR2 SNEGSKA (reference sequence). The CDR3 contains 12 residues. After removal of 5 bases from V and 5 bases from J, the junction contained 5 bases not matched to a gene. The CDR3 nucleotides read TGCAGTGCTCCCTTACAGGGGGACGAGCAGTACTTC. Translation: CSAPLQGDEQYF.

This clonotype has only a few counts. The chain uses TRBV24-1 and TRBJ2-5, with D hard to call. The V gene lost 4 bases and the J gene lost 2 bases, with 10 bases spanning the gap. The CDR3 length is 14 residues. Germline V gene sequence: CDR1 KGHDR, CDR2 SFDVKD. CDR3 loop: CATSDAPPQETQYF. The CDR3 DNA reads as TGTGCCACCAGTGACGCTCCTCCTCAAGAGACCCAGTACTTC.

In its sample, this clonotype was seen a few times. This chain connects TRBV11-2 to TRBJ2-7; either TRBD1 or TRBD2 may fit D (7 bases each). This CDR3 spans 16 amino acids. Germline V lookup: CDR1 SGHAT, CDR2 FQNNGV. Trimming removed 4 bases at V and 6 bases at J, with 22 bases between. DNA for the CDR3: TGTGCCAGCAGCTCCCTCAGGGGGAGGGCCCTTATCGAGCAGTACTTC. Amino acids: CASSSLRGRALIEQYF.

This clonotype was seen a few times. The chain couples TRBV20-1 to TRBJ2-1, with 10 bases fitting TRBD2. The CDR3 is made up of 14 amino acids. V trimming: 2 bases; J trimming: 6 bases; junction bases outside the gene matches: 4. Germline lookup yields CDR1 DFQATT and CDR2 SNEGSKA (reference sequence). Here the CDR3 reads CSARSPSGSNEQFF. CDR3 sequence (DNA): TGCAGTGCTAGATCGCCTAGCGGGAGCAATGAGCAGTTCTTC.

The chain is built from TRBV12-3 or TRBV12-4 and TRBJ2-4, with a tentative D call TRBD1 (6 bases). V dropped 5 bases and J dropped 8 bases, with 10 bases sitting between them. The CDR3 length is 12 residues. The CDR3 DNA sequence: TGTGCCAGCAGTGCACAGGGTTACATTCAGTACTTC. It encodes CASSAQGYIQYF.

This clonotype was counted only a few times. The gene calls are TRBV11-3 and TRBJ2-2; D is perhaps TRBD1 (5 bases). CDR3 length: 14 residues. V lost 4 bases to trimming and J lost 3 bases, with 9 bases between them. Germline CDR1 and CDR2: SGHNT and YENEEA. The CDR3 region has the DNA TGTGCCAGCAGCTGGCAGGGCCACACCGGGGAGCTGTTTTTT. It is translated as CASSWQGHTGELFF.

The CDR3 DNA reads TGTGCCAGCAGTTTGGGCCGTACCGGTGCAGGTTCCAACGAGCAGTACTTC. Translation gives CASSLGRTGAGSNEQYF. J is TRBJ2-7 and V is TRBV28; D gene ambiguous. Trimming stripped 3 bases from V and 5 bases from J, with 23 bases between. This CDR3 region has 17 residues. In germline, CDR1 is MDHEN, CDR2 SYDVKM. Supplemented by reference TRBV28 and TRBJ2-7, the full variable domain reads DVKVTQSSRYLVKRTGEKVFLECVQDMDHENMFWYRQDPGLGLRLIYFSYDVKMKEKGDIPEGYSVSREKKERFSLILESASTNQTSMYLCASSLGRTGAGSNEQYFGPGTRLTVT.

This clonotype appeared a few times. The J gene is TRBJ2-7, the V gene TRBV28, with D perhaps matching TRBD2 (5 bases). The CDR3 length is 13 residues. Germline V gene lookup returns CDR1 MDHEN and CDR2 SYDVKM. The V end was cut by 2 bases, the J end by 6 bases, with 11 bases between. CDR3 coding DNA: TGTGCCAGCAGTTTAAGTATGCGGGTCGAGCAGTACTTC. Encoded protein: CASSLSMRVEQYF.

Many counts were recorded for this clonotype. J is TRBJ2-7 and V is TRBV7-2; D assignment may be TRBD1 or TRBD2 (5 bases each). Germline lookup yields CDR1 SGHTA and CDR2 FQGNSA. There are 16 residues in the CDR3. Trimming took 6 bases from V and 0 from J, leaving 18 bases between them. The CDR3, as DNA: TGTGCCAGCAGACGGTTTCAGGGACGGAGCTCCTACGAGCAGTACTTC. This codes for CASRRFQGRSSYEQYF.

This clonotype occurred many times. The chain is built from TRBV20-1 and TRBJ1-1, with TRBD1 as a possible D gene (6 bases). The germline CDR1 and CDR2 sequences are DFQATT and SNEGSKA (reference sequence). Trimming pared 2 bases from V and 4 bases from J, leaving 14 bases between. The CDR3 is 14 residues long. CDR3 amino acids: CSARRGGGPTEAFF. CDR3 sequence (DNA): TGCAGTGCTAGAAGGGGCGGGGGGCCCACTGAAGCTTTCTTT.

In its sample, this clonotype was seen a few times. The chain couples TRBV7-6 to TRBJ2-2, with no clear D. The CDR3 has 17 amino acids. Germline V gives CDR1 SGHVS, CDR2 FNYEAQ. The ends were cut back, 2 bases at V and 4 bases at J, with 17 bases in the middle. CDR3 bases: TGTGCCAGCAGCTTAAGTGCGGCGCTACGTGGCACCGGGGAGCTGTTTTTT. It translates to CASSLSAALRGTGELFF.

In regard to this clonotype: Mismatch with germline at one junction end may stem from a read error. The chain uses TRBV5-4 and TRBJ2-1, with 14 bases aligning to TRBD2. Per germline, CDR1 SGHNT and CDR2 YYREEE (reference sequence). The CDR3 is made up of 16 amino acids. The CDR3 bases are TGTGCCAACAGCGCGGGACTAGCGGGAGCCTACAATGAGCAGTTCTTC. Its protein product is CANSAGLAGAYNEQFF.

This chain joins TRBV9 and TRBJ1-1; 7 bases map to TRBD1. CDR3 size: 15 residues. After removal of 3 bases from V and 5 bases from J, the junction contained 10 bases not matched to a gene. Germline CDR1 SGDLS, CDR2 YYNGEE. The CDR3, as DNA: TGTGCCAGCAGCGCAACTGGGGACAGAGAAACTGAAGCTTTCTTT. Translation gives CASSATGDRETEAFF.

This clonotype was seen repeatedly, ten times or more. The CDR3, as DNA: TGCAGTGCTACCGACAGACAAGAGACCCAGTACTTC. The encoded protein is CSATDRQETQYF. The chain combines TRBV20-1 with TRBJ2-5; D possibly corresponds to TRBD1 (5 bases). Germline lookup yields CDR1 DFQATT and CDR2 SNEGSKA (reference sequence). The CDR3 length is 12 residues. V was trimmed by 4 bases and J by 2 bases, leaving 8 bases between them.